What follows is one T cell receptor beta chain and its context. This entry comes from a study of blood T cell repertoires in COVID-19. Study details: Sites in the United States, Italy and Spain provided acute and convalescent COVID-19 samples. T cells, B-cell-depleted T cells, or PBMCs supplied cDNA or gDNA.

Original processing notes: Researchers report that nucleated cell counts were estimated from reference gene primer amplification. The table came from immunoSEQ multiplex PCR; TCRdb's copy has only in-frame clones and leaves some out. That table supplies the V and J calls and clone size; D and trimming were determined from the DNA. In the table there are under 200,000 clones, around 85% of which are singletons. CDR1 and CDR2 (germline): MGHDK, SYGVNS. The CDR3 has 13 residues. The trim removed 6 bases at V and 4 bases at J, leaving 3 bases unmatched. The chain employs TRBV25-1 and TRBJ1-2, with 9 nucleotides matching TRBD1. The sample consisted of peripheral blood. This clonotype was sampled from a woman aged 80 or older with acute or convalescent COVID-19. The chain's CDR3 is CASRQTGGYGYTF. The CDR3 DNA reads TGTGCCAGCAGGCAGACAGGGGGCTATGGCTACACCTTC.